This T cell receptor beta chain was captured by sequencing in a study of T cells in Graves' hyperthyroidism and ophthalmopathy (dated by TCRdb to the late 2010s). Regarding the complete study: Peripheral blood samples were taken at initial diagnosis, before any treatment was given. To identify TCR V-J signatures that set the groups apart, the researchers used a discovery cohort of 100 patients, made up of 43 with Graves' ophthalmopathy and 57 with stable Graves' hyperthyroidism. Prospective prediction of ophthalmopathy was tested in an independent validation cohort of fewer than 20 hyperthyroidism patients and 17 patients who later progressed to ophthalmopathy. The 100 discovery patients were randomly split 7:3 into training and test sets. In addition, the study compared T-cell repertoires in thyroid tissue and in blood from six Graves' hyperthyroidism patients. After blood sampling, hyperthyroidism patients were treated with methimazole at a starting dose of 30 mg daily, and ophthalmopathy patients were treated with high-dose intravenous methylprednisolone. The paper reports TCR Vbeta CDR3 sequencing of 135 peripheral blood samples: 40 or so ophthalmopathy, fewer than 80 hyperthyroidism and around 17 progressor patients. The full study reports these points: Sample size was not statistically predetermined, and blinding of investigators to group allocation was not performed. In validation, the model predicted progression to ophthalmopathy with roughly 70% sensitivity and 72% to 75% specificity, a median of around six months before onset. Most expanded thyroid clonotypes (frequency above 0.001) were also found in blood, which suggests that blood repertoires may mirror thyroid immune responses. In cross-validation, a model built on a 13 V-J signature told ophthalmopathy apart from stable hyperthyroidism with approximately 91% sensitivity and around 81% specificity, and in testing the same model reached 80%/75%.

Worth noting for this clonotype: Its antigen specificity is not known. Base qualities are not at hand, and no much larger clone is one base apart.

The germline V gene (reference sequence) supplies CDR1 DFQATT and CDR2 SNEGSKA. From the cysteine through the phenylalanine, the CDR3 covers 16 amino acids. Only CDR3 DNA is held: 48 bases, read in frame from base 1. V ends up 5 bases short and J 4 bases short, with an unmatched junction base count of 5. Amplification of TCR beta CDR3 regions was carried out from RNA transcripts. For the first round of RT-PCR on the TCR CDR3, the HTBI primer set was used together with the Qiagen OneStep RT-PCR kit. Libraries were constructed in a second round of multiplex PCR, after which size selection and purification were performed. Sequencing of the libraries was done on an Illumina HiSeq2000 using paired-end 100 bp reads. On the authors' methods: SOAPnuke was used to process the raw data, with reads discarded if the reads contained adapters or uncalled bases, had a mean Phred below 15, or lacked an exact constant-primer or identifier match. COPE v1.2.5 was used to merge the high-quality paired reads, and each unique nucleotide sequence was defined as a clonotype. MiTCR v1.1 was used to align the clonotypes against IMGT TRBV, TRBD and TRBJ reference segments. The analysis was restricted to V-J combinations with a frequency above 0.0001, which together covered around 99% of the repertoires. A TCS score was defined as the ratio of F50 (clonal expansion) to E x V (chaos), with BLOSUM62-based TCRdist applied between CDR3 peptides within each V-J. Welch's t-statistics and random forest reduced approximately 520 V-J features to 10 to 15, which were used in a naive Bayes classifier (R e1071). Starting from the raw public reads, TCRdb applied fastp trimming at Q25, assembled clones with MiXCR and retained in-frame beta chains. Each CDR3 protein appears once, grouped with its most common genes and DNA. The V and J calls follow TCRdb's processing rather than the paper's. The sample table holds 300,000 to 400,000 distinct CDR3 sequences, of which approximately 15% were seen once. The ten largest clones capture around 20% of the sample.

Ophthalmopathy patients had moderately to severely active disease, with a Clinical Activity Score of 3 or more, a NOSPECS grade of 4 or more, and a disease duration of less than 3 months. The study excluded patients with uncontrolled infections, other autoimmune diseases, pregnancy or lactation. Diagnoses were established on the basis of clinical symptoms, serum thyroxine and TRAb, thyroid ultrasound, and orbital computed tomography. Ficoll-Paque density gradient centrifugation was used to isolate PBMCs from approximately 10 ml of fresh peripheral blood. Total RNA was extracted with Trizol reagent, and quality was checked on an Agilent 2100 Bioanalyzer.

The specimen was blood. Recombination linked TRBV20-1 to TRBJ2-1, with 16 bases aligning to TRBD2. The source of this sequence is a woman under 40 with Graves' ophthalmopathy. The nucleotides are TGCAGTGCTCAAAAGGGACTAGCGGGGGGGTACAATGAGCAGTTCTTC. Translated, it reads CSAQKGLAGGYNEQFF.